These 25 T cell receptor beta chains originate from one sample sequenced in a study of T-cell reconstitution after alpha-beta-depleted transplantation in children. The TCRbeta library was prepared with unique molecular identifiers. MiXCR, applied by TCRdb to the PCR reads, yields one record per CDR3 protein. In the table there are about 110,000 distinct CDR3 sequences, 5.5% to 6.5% of which are singletons. The sample consisted of PBMCs, mostly from graft donor cells, taken 360 days after TCRalphabeta/CD19-depleted stem cell transplant. Source of these receptors: a male patient aged 2-9 years who had a stem cell transplant for acute lymphoblastic leukemia, so the T cells may come from the graft donor.

This clonotype appeared many times. The chain recombines TRBV20-1 with TRBJ1-5; the D gene is possibly TRBD1 (5 bases). The germline gives CDR1 DFQATT, CDR2 SNEGSKA (reference sequence). The CDR3 is 13 amino acids. With 3 bases removed from V and 9 bases from J, the gap between germline ends came to 15 bases. CDR3 DNA sequence: TGCAGTGCTAGCGCGGACAAAGTGGCGCCCCAGCATTTT. It is translated as CSASADKVAPQHF.

This clonotype was seen many times. The chain has TRBV7-9 and TRBJ2-5; D perhaps matches TRBD1 (5 bases). Germline V gene data show CDR1 as SEHNR and CDR2 as FQNEAQ (reference sequence). This CDR3 has 16 residues. The V end lost 4 bases, the J end lost 7 bases, and 22 bases lay between the germline ends. For the CDR3, the DNA is TGTGCCAGCAGCTCGGACGTAGGACAACCAAGGGGGACCCAGTACTTC. Protein product: CASSSDVGQPRGTQYF. The whole variable domain, filled in from reference TRBV7-9 and TRBJ2-5, reads DTGVSQNPRHKITKRGQNVTFRCDPISEHNRLYWYRQTLGQGPEFLTYFQNEAQLEKSRLLSDRFSAERPKGSFSTLEIQRTEQGDSAMYLCASSSDVGQPRGTQYFGPGTRLLVL.

The sample holds many counts of this clonotype. The rearrangement links TRBV5-6 to TRBJ2-5; no clear D gene. The CDR3 loop spans 13 amino acids. The V end lost 2 bases, the J end lost 8 bases, and 13 bases lay between the germline ends. CDR1 and CDR2 from the germline V gene are SGHDT and YYEEEE. CDR3 residues: CASSLAGSNTQYF. CDR3 nucleotides: TGTGCCAGCAGCTTAGCCGGATCAAACACCCAGTACTTC.

This clonotype was seen repeatedly, ten times or more. This chain uses TRBV4-2 with TRBJ2-1; the match to TRBD1 covers 8 bases. CDR1 and CDR2 from the germline V gene are LGHNA and YNFKEQ. After removal of 1 base from V and 12 bases from J, the junction contained 8 bases not matched to a gene. This CDR3 has 14 residues. The CDR3 here is CASSQVQGAPPQFF. The CDR3, as DNA: TGTGCCAGCAGCCAAGTCCAGGGGGCCCCCCCGCAGTTCTTC.

This clonotype was found many times. The chain couples TRBV7-9 to TRBJ1-3, with D unclear. The V and J ends lost 5 bases and 0 bases respectively, with 14 bases between them. This CDR3 comprises 16 residues. The V gene's germline CDR1 is SEHNR and CDR2 FQNEAQ (reference sequence). The DNA for the CDR3 is TGTGCCAGCAGCCTAGGCGTCACGAGCTCTGGAAACACCATATATTTT. Translating it yields CASSLGVTSSGNTIYF.

As for this clonotype: A much larger clone is a single base away; this may be a read error. V is TRBV28 and J is TRBJ2-3; D remains ambiguous. Germline CDR1 reads MDHEN; CDR2 reads SYDVKM. Trimming stripped 3 bases from V and 9 bases from J, with 13 bases between. The CDR3 length is 13 residues. CDR3 residues: CASSFGLSKTQYF. The DNA of the CDR3 is TGTGCCAGCAGTTTTGGGCTGTCAAAAACGCAGTATTTT.

V is TRBV25-1 and J is TRBJ1-1; unclear D gene. The CDR3 loop spans 13 amino acids. In germline, CDR1 is MGHDK, CDR2 SYGVNS. V lost 6 bases, J lost 1 base, and 9 bases lay in between. The CDR3 DNA follows: TGTGCCAGCAGCGCATGGGCGAACACTGAAGCTTTCTTT. It codes for CASSAWANTEAFF. Full variable domain (missing parts from reference TRBV25-1 and TRBJ1-1): EADIYQTPRYLVIGTGKKITLECSQTMGHDKMYWYQQDPGMELHLIHYSYGVNSTEKGDLSSESTVSRIRTEHFPLTLESARPSHTSQYLCASSAWANTEAFFGQGTRLTVV.

This clonotype was observed many times. This chain's CDR3 is CASSLSDRGLASEQYF. Written as DNA, the CDR3 is TGTGCCAGCAGCCTTTCGGACAGGGGGCTGGCTTCCGAGCAGTACTTC. The V and J genes are TRBV12-3 or TRBV12-4 and TRBJ2-7; 11 bases map to TRBD1. This CDR3 region has 16 residues. The ends lost 6 bases at V and 6 bases at J; junction bases unmatched: 13.

V is TRBV14 and J is TRBJ2-3, with a weak D call TRBD2 (6 bases). This CDR3 region has 16 residues. Trimming removed 4 bases from V and 6 bases from J, with 20 bases in between. In germline, CDR1 is SGHDN, CDR2 FVKESK. The CDR3 DNA follows: TGTGCCAGCAGCCGCGGGGTAGTTTGGTTAACGGATACGCAGTATTTT. Translated: CASSRGVVWLTDTQYF.

This clonotype showed up just a few times. This chain connects TRBV7-2 to TRBJ1-1; D ambiguous. Between the trimmed V and J ends, which lost 3 bases and 10 bases, there was a span of 3 bases. From germline, CDR1 is SGHTA and CDR2 FQGNSA. CDR3 length: 9 amino acids. The CDR3 loop reads CASSLSAFF. In nucleotides, the CDR3 is TGTGCCAGCAGCTTGTCAGCTTTCTTT. Together with reference TRBV7-2 and TRBJ1-1, the CDR3 gives the full variable domain: GAGVSQSPSNKVTEKGKDVELRCDPISGHTALYWYRQSLGQGLEFLIYFQGNSAPDKSGLPSDRFSAERTGGSVSTLTIQRTQQEDSAVYLCASSLSAFFGQGTRLTVV.

The sample holds many counts of this clonotype. The chain combines TRBV5-1 with TRBJ2-1; 10 nucleotides agree with TRBD1. Germline V gene sequence: CDR1 SGHRS, CDR2 YFSETQ. There are 14 residues in the CDR3. J was trimmed by 6 bases and V by 3 bases; bases with no gene match: 3. CDR3 bases: TGCGCCAGCAGCTCGGGGACAGGGGCCAATGAGCAGTTCTTC. Protein: CASSSGTGANEQFF.

This clonotype showed up just a few times. The chain combines TRBV5-1 with TRBJ2-7; 9 nucleotides agree with TRBD1. This CDR3 is built from 21 residues. CDR1 and CDR2 from the germline V gene are SGHRS and YFSETQ. The V segment lost 2 bases and the J segment 3 bases; nucleotides outside the gene matches: 24. CDR3 sequence: CASSFGGGPGQGGVLDYEQYF. In DNA form, the CDR3 reads TGCGCCAGCAGCTTCGGAGGGGGACCGGGACAGGGAGGCGTTTTGGACTACGAGCAGTACTTC.

A few counts support this clonotype. The chain couples TRBV5-1 to TRBJ1-4, with unresolved D. Germline assignment: CDR1 SGHRS and CDR2 YFSETQ. This CDR3 has 9 amino acids. Trimming removed 4 bases at V and 10 bases at J, with 2 bases between. For the CDR3, the DNA is TGCGCCAGCAGCGGAAAACTGTTTTTT. Encoded protein: CASSGKLFF.

In this sample, this clonotype turned up many times. The V and J genes are TRBV12-5 and TRBJ1-1; D uncertain. Germline-derived CDR1 and CDR2 are LGHNT and FRNRAP. The ends were cut back, 3 bases at V and 6 bases at J, with 14 bases in the middle. There are 14 residues in the CDR3. DNA for the CDR3: TGTGCTAGTGGTTTTGCCCCCGCCGGGGCTGAAGCTTTCTTT. It yields the protein CASGFAPAGAEAFF.

This clonotype was picked up many times. V is TRBV29-1 and J is TRBJ2-7, with unresolved D. V lost 7 bases, J lost 1 base, and 11 bases lay in between. This CDR3 contains 12 residues. Germline V gene sequence: CDR1 SQVTM, CDR2 ANQGSEA. In DNA form, the CDR3 reads TGCAGCGCCGTCATAAGTTCCTACGAGCAGTACTTC. Amino acid sequence: CSAVISSYEQYF.

The J gene is TRBJ2-5, the V gene TRBV9; TRBD2 aligns across 10 bases. After removal of 2 bases from V and 5 bases from J, the junction contained 3 bases not matched to a gene. Per germline, CDR1 SGDLS and CDR2 YYNGEE. The CDR3 runs 14 residues. DNA for the CDR3: TGTGCCAGCAGCGTCAGCGGGAGGGCCGAGACCCAGTACTTC. Protein: CASSVSGRAETQYF.

This clonotype was counted many times. The chain combines TRBV27 with TRBJ1-2; D is uncertain. V was clipped by 2 bases and J by 3 bases, with 7 bases between them. Per germline, CDR1 MNHEY and CDR2 SMNVEV (reference sequence). This CDR3 spans 13 amino acids. The CDR3 DNA is TGTGCCAGCAGTTTACGGGGTGACTATGGCTACACCTTC. It encodes CASSLRGDYGYTF.

The sample holds many counts of this clonotype. The chain couples TRBV9 to TRBJ2-5; D might be TRBD1 or TRBD2, each matching 5 bases. V lost 0 bases and J lost 3, with 15 bases in between. The V gene's germline CDR1 is SGDLS and CDR2 YYNGEE. CDR3 length: 16 residues. CDR3 nucleotides: TGTGCCAGCAGCGTAGGAGAGGGGCGAGGGGAAGAGACCCAGTACTTC. Amino acid sequence: CASSVGEGRGEETQYF. The variable domain in full, with the rest retrieved from reference TRBV9 and TRBJ2-5, is DSGVTQTPKHLITATGQRVTLRCSPRSGDLSVYWYQQSLDQGLQFLIQYYNGEERAKGNILERFSAQQFPDLHSELNLSSLELGDSALYFCASSVGEGRGEETQYFGPGTRLLVL.

This clonotype was detected a few times. The genes are TRBV28 and TRBJ1-5, with TRBD1 matching over 7 bases. Germline CDR1 MDHEN, CDR2 SYDVKM. With V trimmed by 4 bases and J by 0 bases, 9 bases remained unmatched. The CDR3 totals 17 residues. CDR3 DNA: TGTGCCAGCAGTTACCCAGGGGGATCATATAGCAATCAGCCCCAGCATTTT. Translation gives CASSYPGGSYSNQPQHF.

The rearrangement uses TRBV28 and TRBJ1-1; a possible D gene is TRBD1 (5 bases). This CDR3 spans 13 amino acids. V lost 7 bases to trimming and J lost 0 bases, with 9 bases between them. Germline V gives CDR1 MDHEN, CDR2 SYDVKM. CDR3 coding DNA: TGTGCCAGCACCGGGGGAATGAACACTGAAGCTTTCTTT. Amino acid sequence: CASTGGMNTEAFF.

This clonotype was found many times. This rearrangement joins TRBV25-1 to TRBJ2-2; D is possibly TRBD1 (5 bases). Germline V lookup: CDR1 MGHDK, CDR2 SYGVNS. V lost 4 bases to trimming and J lost 6 bases, with 12 bases between them. This CDR3 has 14 amino acids. CDR3 coding DNA: TGTGCCAGCAGTGCTCTCAGGGTAGCCGGGGAGCTGTTTTTT. It is translated as CASSALRVAGELFF. Variable domain in full (rest from reference TRBV25-1 and TRBJ2-2): EADIYQTPRYLVIGTGKKITLECSQTMGHDKMYWYQQDPGMELHLIHYSYGVNSTEKGDLSSESTVSRIRTEHFPLTLESARPSHTSQYLCASSALRVAGELFFGEGSRLTVL.

The chain combines TRBV28 with TRBJ1-5; D remains unclear. This CDR3 comprises 15 residues. CDR1 MDHEN and CDR2 SYDVKM come from the germline V gene. V was trimmed by 8 bases and J by 1 base, leaving 15 bases between them. The CDR3 region has the DNA TGTGCCAGCCTCTACACCTTGGGGAGCAATCAGCCCCAGCATTTT. Protein: CASLYTLGSNQPQHF.

The chain links TRBV27 to TRBJ2-7, with TRBD1 matching 11 bases. J lost 3 bases, V lost 7 bases, and 8 bases had no gene match. The CDR3 totals 15 residues. Germline V lookup: CDR1 MNHEY, CDR2 SMNVEV (reference sequence). The CDR3 bases are TGTGCCAGCAAGGAAGCCGGGACAGGGGGCTACGAGCAGTACTTC. Translation gives CASKEAGTGGYEQYF.

V usage is TRBV20-1 and J usage is TRBJ1-1, with 7 bases lining up with TRBD1. Germline V gene data show CDR1 as DFQATT and CDR2 as SNEGSKA (reference sequence). There are 14 residues in the CDR3. V shed 5 bases, J shed 8 bases, and the junction held 14 bases outside the gene matches. The CDR3 DNA reads as TGCAGTGCTCCCCCCACAGGGGCTGTTCCGGAAGCTTTCTTT. Its protein product is CSAPPTGAVPEAFF.

Ten or more counts support this clonotype. The rearrangement joins TRBV7-6 to TRBJ2-3, with D possibly being TRBD1 (5 bases). V was pared by 4 bases and J by 1 base, with 15 bases between. Germline V lookup: CDR1 SGHVS, CDR2 FNYEAQ. The CDR3 runs 16 residues. This CDR3 reads CASSSMDTRGTDTQYF. The CDR3 nucleotides read TGTGCCAGCAGCTCCATGGACACCCGGGGCACAGATACGCAGTATTTT. The full variable domain, completed using reference TRBV7-6 and TRBJ2-3, is GAGVSQSPRYKVTKRGQDVALRCDPISGHVSLYWYRQALGQGPEFLTYFNYEAQQDKSGLPNDRFSAERPEGSISTLTIQRTEQRDSAMYRCASSSMDTRGTDTQYFGPGTRLTVL.